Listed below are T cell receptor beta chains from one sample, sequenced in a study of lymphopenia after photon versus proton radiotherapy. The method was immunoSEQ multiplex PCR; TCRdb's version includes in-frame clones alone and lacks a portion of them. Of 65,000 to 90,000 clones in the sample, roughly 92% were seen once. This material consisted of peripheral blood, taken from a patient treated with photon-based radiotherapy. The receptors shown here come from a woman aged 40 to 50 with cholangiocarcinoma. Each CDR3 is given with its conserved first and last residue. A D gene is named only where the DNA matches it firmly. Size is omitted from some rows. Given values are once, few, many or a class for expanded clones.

CDR3 DNA: TGTGCCTGGAGTGTAGGGGGTAGCACAGATACGCAGTATTTT
CDR3 protein: CAWSVGGSTDTQYF
V gene: TRBV30
D gene: .
J gene: TRBJ2-3
clone size: .

CDR3 DNA: TGTGCCAGCAGGCCAGACAGAATTGAGCAGTTCTTC
CDR3 protein: CASRPDRIEQFF
V gene: TRBV7-9
D gene: .
J gene: TRBJ2-1
clone size: .

CDR3 DNA: TGTGCCAGCAGTCCCCTAGACAAAACTAATGAAAAACTGTTTTTT
CDR3 protein: CASSPLDKTNEKLFF
V gene: TRBV28
D gene: .
J gene: TRBJ1-4
clone size: .

CDR3 DNA: TGTGCCAGCAGCCCGAGACCTCAATGGACCCGCTCGTTCACTGAAGCTTTCTTT
CDR3 protein: CASSPRPQWTRSFTEAFF
V gene: TRBV7-8
D gene: .
J gene: TRBJ1-1
clone size: .

CDR3 DNA: TGTGCCTGGAGTCTAGCGGGTGGTGACGATGAGCAGTTCTTC
CDR3 protein: CAWSLAGGDDEQFF
V gene: TRBV30
D gene: TRBD2
J gene: TRBJ2-1
clone size: .

CDR3 DNA: TGTGCCTGCCCGTTTGTGGGAACCGGGACCAAGGTGGGCTACACCTTC
CDR3 protein: CACPFVGTGTKVGYTF
V gene: TRBV30
D gene: .
J gene: TRBJ1-2
clone size: .

CDR3 DNA: TGTGCCAGCACCCCCTTCGAAGCGGAAGAAGAGACCCAGTACTTC
CDR3 protein: CASTPFEAEEETQYF
V gene: TRBV2
D gene: .
J gene: TRBJ2-5
clone size: .

CDR3 DNA: TGTGCCAGCAGTGAAGCGCTTTGGACAGTCTATGGCCACACCTTC
CDR3 protein: CASSEALWTVYGHTF
V gene: TRBV2
D gene: .
J gene: TRBJ1-2
clone size: .

CDR3 DNA: TGTGCCAGCTCACCACTAGGTTCAGGAACTTCCACAGATACGCAGTATTTT
CDR3 protein: CASSPLGSGTSTDTQYF
V gene: TRBV18
D gene: .
J gene: TRBJ2-3
clone size: once

CDR3 DNA: TGTGCCAGCAGTTCCCCTACCACAGATACGCAGTATTTT
CDR3 protein: CASSSPTTDTQYF
V gene: TRBV28
D gene: .
J gene: TRBJ2-3
clone size: .

CDR3 DNA: TGTGCCAGCACCCCCGGGACAGGGACCTACGAGCAGTACTTC
CDR3 protein: CASTPGTGTYEQYF
V gene: TRBV6-1
D gene: TRBD1
J gene: TRBJ2-7
clone size: .

CDR3 DNA: TGTGCCAGTAGTCAGGGGAACTCTGGAAACACCATATATTTT
CDR3 protein: CASSQGNSGNTIYF
V gene: TRBV19
D gene: .
J gene: TRBJ1-3
clone size: .

CDR3 DNA: TGTGCCAGCAGCCCCCGGGGGTACGGGGCCAACGTCCTGACTTTC
CDR3 protein: CASSPRGYGANVLTF
V gene: TRBV4-2
D gene: .
J gene: TRBJ2-6
clone size: .

CDR3 DNA: TGTGCCGCCCGACAGGGGGGGGGCTACACCTTC
CDR3 protein: CAARQGGGYTF
V gene: TRBV30
D gene: TRBD1
J gene: TRBJ1-2
clone size: .

CDR3 DNA: TGTGCCAGTAGTAGCACCATGAACACTGAAGCTTTCTTT
CDR3 protein: CASSSTMNTEAFF
V gene: TRBV19
D gene: .
J gene: TRBJ1-1
clone size: .

CDR3 DNA: TGTGCCAGCAGCCCCGGGGACAGGGTCCACGAGCAGTACTTC
CDR3 protein: CASSPGDRVHEQYF
V gene: TRBV11-3
D gene: TRBD1
J gene: TRBJ2-7
clone size: .

CDR3 DNA: TGCGCCAGCAGCGACGACTTGGAACGTTTTGAGTATTTT
CDR3 protein: CASSDDLERFEYF
V gene: TRBV5-1
D gene: .
J gene: TRBJ2-3
clone size: .

CDR3 DNA: TGTGCCAGCAGCGCTTTACAGGGGGTAAAGAACACTGAAGCTTTCTTT
CDR3 protein: CASSALQGVKNTEAFF
V gene: TRBV7-9
D gene: TRBD1
J gene: TRBJ1-1
clone size: .

CDR3 DNA: TGTGCCAGCAGCTTAGCGACGGGAGACCGAGCTTTCTTT
CDR3 protein: CASSLATGDRAFF
V gene: TRBV7-2
D gene: .
J gene: TRBJ1-1
clone size: .

CDR3 DNA: TGTGCCAGCAGCGGACAGATCTCCTACGAGCAGTACTTC
CDR3 protein: CASSGQISYEQYF
V gene: TRBV6-1
D gene: .
J gene: TRBJ2-7
clone size: .

CDR3 DNA: TGTGCCAGCAGACAGGGAAGGTATTCACCCCTCCACTTT
CDR3 protein: CASRQGRYSPLHF
V gene: TRBV27
D gene: .
J gene: TRBJ1-6
clone size: .

CDR3 DNA: TGTGCCAGTAGTATTAGGGGGGCAAACAATCAGCCCCAGCATTTT
CDR3 protein: CASSIRGANNQPQHF
V gene: TRBV19
D gene: .
J gene: TRBJ1-5
clone size: .